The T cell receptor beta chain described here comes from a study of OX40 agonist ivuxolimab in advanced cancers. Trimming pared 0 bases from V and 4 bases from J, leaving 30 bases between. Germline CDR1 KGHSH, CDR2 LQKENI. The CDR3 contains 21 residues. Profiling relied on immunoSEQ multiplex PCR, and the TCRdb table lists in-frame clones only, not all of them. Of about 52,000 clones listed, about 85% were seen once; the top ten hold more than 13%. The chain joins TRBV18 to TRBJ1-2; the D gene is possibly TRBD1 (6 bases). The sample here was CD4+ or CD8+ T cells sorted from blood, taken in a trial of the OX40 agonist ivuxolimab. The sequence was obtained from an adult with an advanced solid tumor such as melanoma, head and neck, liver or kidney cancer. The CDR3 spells CASSPPPGGQLNTPRAYGYTF. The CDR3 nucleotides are TGTGCCAGCTCACCACCCCCAGGAGGACAGCTAAACACCCCTCGCGCCTATGGCTACACCTTC.